These 21 T cell receptor beta chains originate from one sample sequenced in a study of chemoradiotherapy in HPV16-positive cancers. Using immunoSEQ multiplex PCR, the repertoire was profiled, and TCRdb retains in-frame clones only, with some absent. The profile shows around 5,000 clones, around 90% of them singletons. Sequenced material: tumor tissue, taken from a patient who underwent chemoradiotherapy. These TCRs come from a human donor with HPV-associated anogenital cancer.

This CDR3 is CASSLKNPFVAKNIQYF. CDR3 DNA sequence: TGTGCCAGCAGCTTAAAGAATCCATTTGTAGCCAAAAACATTCAGTACTTC. The chain is built from TRBV7-9 and TRBJ2-4; D uncertain. This CDR3 contains 17 residues. From germline, CDR1 is SEHNR and CDR2 FQNEAQ (reference sequence). The V end was cut by 2 bases, the J end by 0 bases, with 14 bases between.

The CDR3 DNA reads as TGTGCCAGCAGTGACCCGGACTTGAGAGGGCAGTTCTTC. Encoded protein: CASSDPDLRGQFF. This chain uses TRBV9 with TRBJ2-1; TRBD2 might be the D (5 bases). The V and J ends lost 5 bases and 12 bases respectively, with 18 bases between them. CDR1 is SGDLS and CDR2 is YYNGEE in the germline V gene. The CDR3 sequence is 13 residues long.

V is TRBV2 and J is TRBJ2-7; D may match TRBD1 or TRBD2 (5 bases each). Trimming shortened V by 6 bases and J by 0 bases, and 12 bases separated the two germline ends. Germline V gene lookup returns CDR1 SNHLY and CDR2 FYNNEI. The CDR3 has 14 residues. The CDR3 sequence is CASSSGLISYEQYV. As DNA, the CDR3 is TGTGCCAGCAGCTCGGGGCTTATCTCCTACGAGCAGTACGTC.

This chain connects TRBV5-4 to TRBJ1-1; 7 positions match TRBD1. V dropped 2 bases and J dropped 6; count of bases not matched to a gene: 4. Germline V gene data show CDR1 as SGHNT and CDR2 as YYREEE (reference sequence). The CDR3 runs 13 residues. CDR3 region: CASSFTGVAEAFF. DNA of the CDR3: TGTGCCAGCAGCTTCACAGGGGTCGCTGAAGCTTTCTTT.

The chain links TRBV28 to TRBJ1-2, with a possible D match to TRBD1 (6 bases). V lost 3 bases and J lost 4, with 18 bases in between. CDR1 is MDHEN, CDR2 SYDVKM, per germline. This CDR3 is 16 amino acids long. For the CDR3, the DNA is TGTGCCAGCAGTTTCCGGGACACCAGTGGAAGCTATGGCTACACCTTC. It is translated as CASSFRDTSGSYGYTF.

The CDR3 nucleotides are TGTGCCACCGAATCGGGACAGGGGACCTATGGCTACACCTTC. Translation: CATESGQGTYGYTF. The chain combines TRBV10-3 with TRBJ1-2; TRBD1 matches at 10 bases. The CDR3 is 14 residues long. Germline V CDR1 and CDR2: ENHRY, SYGVKD. V dropped 10 bases and J dropped 4; count of bases not matched to a gene: 9.

The chain links TRBV5-1 to TRBJ2-5; D is unclear. Germline loops: CDR1 SGHRS, CDR2 YFSETQ. The CDR3 spans 14 residues. The V end was cut by 5 bases, the J end by 4 bases, with 15 bases between. The CDR3 loop reads CASSQDGRRETQYF. The DNA of the CDR3 is TGCGCCAGCAGTCAGGACGGTAGAAGAGAGACCCAGTACTTC.

The chain combines TRBV28 with TRBJ1-5, with a weak D call TRBD1 (6 bases). CDR3 size: 13 residues. CDR1 and CDR2 (germline): MDHEN, SYDVKM. V was cut by 2 bases and J by 5 bases, with 7 bases left in between. The chain's CDR3 is CASSLRGYQPQHF. DNA of the CDR3: TGTGCCAGCAGTTTAAGGGGGTATCAGCCCCAGCATTTT.

As regards this clone: Distinct nucleotide sequences in the sample also encode this CDR3. V is TRBV6-5 and J is TRBJ1-1, with D possibly TRBD1 on 6 matching bases. The CDR3 sequence is 15 residues long. V dropped 7 bases and J dropped 7 bases, with 22 bases sitting between them. Per the germline V gene, CDR1 is MNHEY and CDR2 is SVGAGI. CDR3 sequence reads: CASKPGGGMRGEAFF. In DNA, the CDR3 is TGTGCCAGCAAACCCGGCGGGGGCATGCGCGGTGAAGCTTTCTTT.

This rearrangement joins TRBV25-1 to TRBJ2-5; TRBD1 might be the D (6 bases). The CDR3 spans 14 residues. V lost 2 bases, J lost 5 bases, and 12 bases lay in between. The germline V gene has CDR1 MGHDK and CDR2 SYGVNS. The CDR3 is CASSELTGLETQYF. For the CDR3, the DNA is TGTGCCAGCAGTGAACTTACAGGGTTGGAGACCCAGTACTTC.

The V and J genes are TRBV7-6 and TRBJ2-5; D uncertain. From germline, CDR1 is SGHVS and CDR2 FNYEAQ. The CDR3 consists of 16 residues. V was shortened by 5 bases and J by 0 bases, with 16 bases between the two germline ends. CDR3 coding DNA: TGTGCCAGCAGCCCCCGGAAACTTGATTACCAAGAGACCCAGTACTTC. Its protein is CASSPRKLDYQETQYF.

This clone occurred a few times. V usage is TRBV27 and J usage is TRBJ2-1, with 9 nucleotides matching TRBD2. The trim removed 2 bases at V and 7 bases at J, leaving 6 bases unmatched. Germline V gene sequence: CDR1 MNHEY, CDR2 SMNVEV (reference sequence). The CDR3 is made up of 15 amino acids. The CDR3 DNA sequence: TGTGCCAGCAGTTTAGTAGCGGGGGCCGGGAATGAGCAGTTCTTC. Its protein product is CASSLVAGAGNEQFF.

The chain recombines TRBV6-5 with TRBJ1-1, with a tentative D call TRBD1 (6 bases). Between the trimmed V and J ends, which lost 6 bases and 0 bases, there was a span of 14 bases. The CDR3 is 15 amino acids. Germline values: CDR1 MNHEY, CDR2 SVGAGI. Here the CDR3 reads CASSSPGQLNTEAFF. The DNA for the CDR3 is TGTGCCAGCAGCTCCCCCGGACAGCTGAACACTGAAGCTTTCTTT.

A few counts support this clone. The J gene is TRBJ1-2, the V gene TRBV5-6; D is undetermined. This CDR3 has 14 amino acids. Deletions cut 2 bases from V and 7 bases from J, with 15 bases between. Germline V gene sequence: CDR1 SGHDT, CDR2 YYEEEE. CDR3 amino acids: CASSFRSAIRGYTF. For the CDR3, the DNA is TGTGCCAGCAGCTTTCGTTCGGCTATTCGTGGCTACACCTTC.

The V and J genes are TRBV6-1 and TRBJ1-1, with D perhaps matching TRBD1 (5 bases). V lost 2 bases to trimming and J lost 0 bases, with 10 bases between them. The CDR3 has 15 residues. Germline V gene data show CDR1 as MNHNS and CDR2 as SASEGT. The CDR3 is CASSERGPVNTEAFF. CDR3 DNA sequence: TGTGCCAGCAGTGAACGGGGCCCCGTGAACACTGAAGCTTTCTTT.

This sequence joins TRBV5-1 and TRBJ1-5; weak D call: TRBD1 (5 bases). The CDR3 has 14 amino acids. Germline CDR1 is SGHRS and CDR2 is YFSETQ. Trimming removed 0 bases at V and 6 bases at J, with 10 bases between. The CDR3 DNA is TGCGCCAGCAGCTTGGCCAGTGGGGGTCAGCCCCAGCATTTT. Protein: CASSLASGGQPQHF.

The chain recombines TRBV5-8 with TRBJ2-2; D is uncertain. Germline-derived CDR1 and CDR2 are SGHTS and YDEGEE. The CDR3 spans 15 residues. Trimming left V 6 bases short and J 0 bases short, with 12 bases between. The CDR3 region has the DNA TGTGCCAGCAATTTATTGTCATCGAACACCGGGGAGCTGTTTTTT. This translates into CASNLLSSNTGELFF.

The chain combines TRBV6-5 with TRBJ1-1; D gene unclear. Germline V gene data show CDR1 as MNHEY and CDR2 as SVGAGI. The CDR3 runs 13 residues. Trimming took 2 bases from V and 1 from J, leaving 5 bases between them. The chain's CDR3 is CASSYIRNTEAFF. The CDR3 DNA reads as TGTGCCAGCAGTTACATTAGGAACACTGAAGCTTTCTTT.

The DNA of the CDR3 is TGTGCCAGCTCACCATCCCATCCTCAAGAGACCCAGTACTTC. Amino acid sequence: CASSPSHPQETQYF. The rearrangement links TRBV18 to TRBJ2-5; D is unclear. Germline CDR1 and CDR2: KGHSH and LQKENI. The germline V and J ends were trimmed by 2 bases and 2 bases, with 9 bases remaining between them. The CDR3 length is 14 residues.

CDR3 residues: CASSRDGYEQYV. The CDR3 nucleotides are TGTGCCAGCAGTAGGGACGGCTACGAGCAGTACGTC. The chain combines TRBV6-6 with TRBJ2-7; the D gene could be TRBD1 or TRBD2 (5 bases each). Germline CDR1 is MNHNY and CDR2 is SVGAGI (reference sequence). Trimming removed 5 bases at V and 3 bases at J, with 8 bases between. The CDR3 is made up of 12 amino acids.

The chain has TRBV4-1 and TRBJ2-5, with D possibly matching TRBD2 (6 bases). V was pared by 2 bases and J by 9 bases, with 10 bases between. Germline V lookup: CDR1 MGHRA, CDR2 YSYEKL. This CDR3 is 12 amino acids long. The CDR3 loop is CASSQYTGAQYF. For the CDR3, the DNA is TGCGCCAGCAGCCAATATACGGGGGCCCAGTACTTC.